Below, 14 T cell receptor beta chains from the same sample are listed, as sequenced in a study of cytomegalovirus exposure and HLA in healthy donors. The PCR ran on 60 Vbeta and 13 Jbeta primers. TCRdb keeps only in-frame clones here, not all; method: immunoSEQ multiplex PCR. The sample has 75,000 to 100,000 clones, 6% to 9% seen once; the top ten hold roughly 2%. Material for sequencing was PBMCs. The receptors were gathered from a man aged 45-60 years in good health and CMV-seronegative.

This clone was seen only a few times. The V call is TRBV11-2, the J call TRBJ2-5; 12 bases match TRBD2. Germline-derived CDR1 and CDR2 are SGHAT and FQNNGV. V dropped 4 bases and J dropped 5; count of bases not matched to a gene: 17. The CDR3 runs 19 residues. CDR3 residues: CASSSRLGLAGSAGETQYF. CDR3 bases: TGTGCCAGCAGCTCCCGACTCGGACTAGCGGGGTCAGCAGGGGAGACCCAGTACTTC. Complete variable domain (other parts from reference TRBV11-2 and TRBJ2-5): EAGVAQSPRYKIIEKRQSVAFWCNPISGHATLYWYQQILGQGPKLLIQFQNNGVVDDSQLPKDRFSAERLKGVDSTLKIQPAKLEDSAVYLCASSSRLGLAGSAGETQYFGPGTRLLVL.

This clone was detected a few times. The rearrangement links TRBV29-1 to TRBJ1-1, with D possibly being TRBD1 (5 bases). This CDR3 has 15 amino acids. Germline CDR1 reads SQVTM; CDR2 reads ANQGSEA. The V and J ends lost 6 bases and 1 base respectively, with 18 bases between them. Here the CDR3 DNA reads TGCAGCGTCCACCCACCGGGGGGTCCGAACACTGAAGCTTTCTTT. Its protein product is CSVHPPGGPNTEAFF. Together with reference TRBV29-1 and TRBJ1-1, the CDR3 gives the full variable domain: SAVISQKPSRDICQRGTSLTIQCQVDSQVTMMFWYRQQPGQSLTLIATANQGSEATYESGFVIDKFPISRPNLTFSTLTVSNMSPEDSSIYLCSVHPPGGPNTEAFFGQGTRLTVV.

The V and J genes are TRBV10-1 and TRBJ2-2; possible D gene TRBD1, 5 bases. V was shortened by 9 bases and J by 5 bases, with 10 bases between the two germline ends. Per germline, CDR1 WNHNN and CDR2 SYGVQD (reference sequence). The CDR3 runs 12 residues. The CDR3 coding sequence is TGCGCCAGACGTCAGGGTACCGGGGAGCTGTTTTTT. This codes for CARRQGTGELFF.

Comments on this clone: A junction boundary mismatches the germline segment, possibly from a read error. V is TRBV7-7 and J is TRBJ2-1; D is possibly TRBD2 (5 bases). Germline CDR1 reads SSHAT; CDR2 reads FNYEAQ (reference sequence). There are 16 residues in the CDR3. The CDR3 DNA follows: TGTGCTAGCAGCTTAGACATAACTAGCTCCTACAATGAGCAGTTCTTC. This codes for CASSLDITSSYNEQFF.

V gene TRBV15 combines with J gene TRBJ1-5, with 7 nucleotides matching TRBD1. Germline loops: CDR1 LNHNV, CDR2 YYDKDF (reference sequence). CDR3 length equals 16 residues. J lost 0 bases, V lost 4 bases, and 6 bases had no gene match. CDR3 loop: CATSKGDRGSNQPQHF. Here the CDR3 DNA reads TGTGCCACCAGCAAAGGGGACAGAGGTAGCAATCAGCCCCAGCATTTT.

The CDR3: CASSVGRNNYEQYF. CDR3 DNA sequence: TGTGCCAGCAGTGTGGGGAGGAACAATTACGAGCAGTACTTC. V usage is TRBV2 and J usage is TRBJ2-7; D perhaps matches TRBD2 (6 bases). The CDR3 covers 14 residues. Germline CDR1 is SNHLY and CDR2 is FYNNEI. Trimming cost V 4 bases and J 4 bases, with 14 bases left between them.

This clone appeared a few times. The genes are TRBV28 and TRBJ1-1; TRBD1 might be the D (6 bases). V was clipped by 5 bases and J by 1 base, with 14 bases between them. The CDR3 covers 15 residues. The germline V gene encodes CDR1 MDHEN and CDR2 SYDVKM. The DNA of the CDR3 is TGTGCCAGCAGTCACTACAGGGCTGGGAACACTGAAGCTTTCTTT. Translation gives CASSHYRAGNTEAFF.

The chain links TRBV7-9 to TRBJ2-7; perhaps TRBD1 as D (5 bases). This CDR3 region has 14 residues. CDR1 and CDR2 (germline): SEHNR, FQNEAQ (reference sequence). V was pared by 2 bases and J by 1 base, with 9 bases between. The CDR3 DNA is TGTGCCAGCAGCTTATCGTCAGGGTCCTACGAGCAGTACTTC. It is translated as CASSLSSGSYEQYF.

The chain employs TRBV19 and TRBJ2-1, with a tentative D call TRBD2 (5 bases). V was clipped by 7 bases and J by 4 bases, with 23 bases between them. The length of the CDR3 is 17 residues. Looked up from germline, CDR1 is LNHDA and CDR2 is SQIVND (reference sequence). CDR3 bases: TGTGCCAGTAAAGATAGGAGTGGGAGCGGTCTATACAATGAGCAGTTCTTC. As protein: CASKDRSGSGLYNEQFF.

This clone was seen a few times. Here the CDR3 reads CASSYSPVQEYYGYTF. CDR3 nucleotides: TGTGCCAGCAGCTACTCCCCGGTCCAAGAGTACTATGGCTACACCTTC. The J gene is TRBJ1-2, the V gene TRBV7-8, with D uncertain. The CDR3 is 16 amino acids. In germline, CDR1 is SGHVS, CDR2 FQNEAQ. Trimming shortened V by 4 bases and J by 3 bases, and 18 bases separated the two germline ends.

The V and J genes are TRBV7-8 and TRBJ2-6; no reliable D call. The germline V gene encodes CDR1 SGHVS and CDR2 FQNEAQ. The CDR3 length is 15 residues. V was pared by 5 bases and J by 0 bases, with 8 bases between. CDR3 sequence (DNA): TGTGCCAGCAGCCCCAGGTCCTCTGGGGCCAACGTCCTGACTTTC. It specifies CASSPRSSGANVLTF.

This clone was seen a handful of times. The CDR3 sequence: CSVDVSGMADTQYF. DNA of the CDR3: TGCAGCGTTGATGTTAGCGGGATGGCAGATACGCAGTATTTT. The V gene is TRBV29-1, the J gene TRBJ2-3; 8 nucleotides align to TRBD2. V trimming: 3 bases; J trimming: 4 bases; junction bases outside the gene matches: 6. Germline V gene lookup returns CDR1 SQVTM and CDR2 ANQGSEA. There are 14 residues in the CDR3.

This clone appeared a few times. This chain links TRBV2 with TRBJ2-3; D remains ambiguous. The CDR3 is 13 residues long. Per the germline V gene, CDR1 is SNHLY and CDR2 is FYNNEI. V lost 8 bases and J 0 bases, leaving 9 bases between the germline ends. The chain's CDR3 is CASALGSTDTQYF. The CDR3 DNA reads TGTGCCAGCGCCCTAGGAAGCACAGATACGCAGTATTTT.

This clone occurred a few times. V and J are TRBV27 and TRBJ1-5, with TRBD1 identical over 7 bases. The CDR3 runs 16 residues. The germline gives CDR1 MNHEY, CDR2 SMNVEV (reference sequence). Trimming at V came to 6 bases and at J to 4 bases, leaving 12 bases not matched to a gene. The CDR3 loop is CASSKTERGHNQPQHF. In nucleotides, the CDR3 is TGTGCCAGCAGCAAGACGGAAAGGGGGCATAATCAGCCCCAGCATTTT.